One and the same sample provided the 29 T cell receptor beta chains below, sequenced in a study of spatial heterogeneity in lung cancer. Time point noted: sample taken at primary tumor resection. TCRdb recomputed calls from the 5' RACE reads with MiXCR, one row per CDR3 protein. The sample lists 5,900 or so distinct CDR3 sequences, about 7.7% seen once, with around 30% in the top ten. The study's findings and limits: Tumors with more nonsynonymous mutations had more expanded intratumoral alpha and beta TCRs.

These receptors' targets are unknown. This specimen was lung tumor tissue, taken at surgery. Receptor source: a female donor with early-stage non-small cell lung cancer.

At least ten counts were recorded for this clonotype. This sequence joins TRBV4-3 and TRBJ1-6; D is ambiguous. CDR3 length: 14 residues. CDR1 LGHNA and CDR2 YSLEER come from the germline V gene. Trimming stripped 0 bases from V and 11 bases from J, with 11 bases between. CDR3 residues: CASSQDLEVPPLHF. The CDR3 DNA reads TGCGCCAGCAGCCAAGATCTGGAGGTTCCACCCCTCCACTTT.

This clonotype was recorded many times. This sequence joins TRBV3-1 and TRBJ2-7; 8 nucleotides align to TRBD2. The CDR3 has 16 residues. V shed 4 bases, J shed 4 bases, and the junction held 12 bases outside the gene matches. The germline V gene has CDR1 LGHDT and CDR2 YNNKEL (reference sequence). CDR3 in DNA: TGTGCCAGCAGCCGAAGTGGCGGGAGGAAACTTTACGAGCAGTACTTC. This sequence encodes CASSRSGGRKLYEQYF.

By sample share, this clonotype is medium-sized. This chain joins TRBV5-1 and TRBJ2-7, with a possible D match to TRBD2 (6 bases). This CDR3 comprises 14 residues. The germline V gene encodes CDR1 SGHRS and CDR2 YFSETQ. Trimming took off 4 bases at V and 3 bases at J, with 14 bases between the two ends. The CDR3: CASSGGVGGYEQYF. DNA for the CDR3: TGCGCCAGCAGCGGAGGAGTGGGGGGCTACGAGCAGTACTTC.

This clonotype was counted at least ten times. The CDR3 region has the DNA TGTGCCAGCAGCTCTAAGATGACTAGCTACGAGCAGTACTTC. Amino acid sequence: CASSSKMTSYEQYF. This chain links TRBV7-2 with TRBJ2-7; D may be TRBD2 (6 bases). V was pared by 4 bases and J by 3 bases, with 13 bases between. CDR3 length equals 14 residues. Germline V gives CDR1 SGHTA, CDR2 FQGNSA.

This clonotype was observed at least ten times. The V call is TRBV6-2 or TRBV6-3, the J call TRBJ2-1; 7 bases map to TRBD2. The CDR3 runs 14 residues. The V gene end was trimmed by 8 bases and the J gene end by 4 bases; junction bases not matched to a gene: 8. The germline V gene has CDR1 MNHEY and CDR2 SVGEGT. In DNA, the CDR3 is TGTGCCAGCGGCAGAGCGGGACCTTACAATGAGCAGTTCTTC. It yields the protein CASGRAGPYNEQFF.

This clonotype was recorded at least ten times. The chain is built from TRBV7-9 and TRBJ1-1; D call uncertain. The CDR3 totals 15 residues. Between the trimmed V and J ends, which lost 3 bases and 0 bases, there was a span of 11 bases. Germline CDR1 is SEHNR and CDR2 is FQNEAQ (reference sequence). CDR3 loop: CASSFPGNLNTEAFF. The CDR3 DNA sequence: TGTGCCAGCAGCTTTCCGGGCAACTTGAACACTGAAGCTTTCTTT.

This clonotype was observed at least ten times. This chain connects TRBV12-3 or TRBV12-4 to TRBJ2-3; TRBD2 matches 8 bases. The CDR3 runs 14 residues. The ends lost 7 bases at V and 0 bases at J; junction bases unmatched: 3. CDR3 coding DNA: TGTGCCAGCACGCGGACTAGCAGCACAGATACGCAGTATTTT. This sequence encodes CASTRTSSTDTQYF.

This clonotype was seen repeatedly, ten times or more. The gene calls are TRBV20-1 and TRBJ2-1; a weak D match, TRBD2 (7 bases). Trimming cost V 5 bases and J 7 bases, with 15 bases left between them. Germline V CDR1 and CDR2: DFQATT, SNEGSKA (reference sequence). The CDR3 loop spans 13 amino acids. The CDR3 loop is CSASPGGGNEQFF. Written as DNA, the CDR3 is TGCAGTGCTTCCCCGGGGGGCGGGAATGAGCAGTTCTTC.

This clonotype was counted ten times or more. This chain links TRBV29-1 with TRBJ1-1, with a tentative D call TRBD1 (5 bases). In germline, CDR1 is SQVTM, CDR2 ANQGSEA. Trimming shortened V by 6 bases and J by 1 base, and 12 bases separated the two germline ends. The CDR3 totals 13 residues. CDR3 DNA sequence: TGCAGCGTGGGTGGGACGGGGAACACTGAAGCTTTCTTT. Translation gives CSVGGTGNTEAFF.

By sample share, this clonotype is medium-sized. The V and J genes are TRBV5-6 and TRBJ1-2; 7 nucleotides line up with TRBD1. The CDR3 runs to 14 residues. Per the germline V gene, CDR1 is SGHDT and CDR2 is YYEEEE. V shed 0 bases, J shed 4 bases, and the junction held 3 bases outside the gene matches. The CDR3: CASSLGQGTYGYTF. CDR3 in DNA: TGTGCCAGCAGCTTGGGACAGGGTACCTATGGCTACACCTTC. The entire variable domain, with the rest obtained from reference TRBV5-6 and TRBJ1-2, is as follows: DAGVTQSPTHLIKTRGQQVTLRCSPKSGHDTVSWYQQALGQGPQFIFQYYEEEERQRGNFPDRFSGHQFPNYSSELNVNALLLGDSALYLCASSLGQGTYGYTFGSGTRLTVV.

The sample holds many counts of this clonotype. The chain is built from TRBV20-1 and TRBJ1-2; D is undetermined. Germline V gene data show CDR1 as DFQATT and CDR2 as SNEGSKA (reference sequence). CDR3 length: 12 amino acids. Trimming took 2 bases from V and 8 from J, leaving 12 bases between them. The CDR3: CSARTPMGGYTF. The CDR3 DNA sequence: TGCAGTGCTAGAACCCCCATGGGGGGCTACACCTTC.

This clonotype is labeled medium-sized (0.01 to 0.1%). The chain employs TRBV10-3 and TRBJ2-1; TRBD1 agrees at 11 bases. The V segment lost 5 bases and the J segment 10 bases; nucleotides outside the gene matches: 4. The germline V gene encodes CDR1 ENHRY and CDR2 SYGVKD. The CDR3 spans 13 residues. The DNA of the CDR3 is TGTGCCATCAGTCCGGGACAGGGGGACGAGCAGTTCTTC. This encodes CAISPGQGDEQFF.

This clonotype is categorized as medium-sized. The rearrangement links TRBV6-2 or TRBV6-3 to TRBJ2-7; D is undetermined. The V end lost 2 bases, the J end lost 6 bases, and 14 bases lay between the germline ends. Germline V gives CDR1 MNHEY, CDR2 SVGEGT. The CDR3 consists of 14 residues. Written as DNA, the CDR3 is TGTGCCAGCAGTTACGGATCATCTTTTGGCGAGCAGTACTTC. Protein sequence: CASSYGSSFGEQYF.

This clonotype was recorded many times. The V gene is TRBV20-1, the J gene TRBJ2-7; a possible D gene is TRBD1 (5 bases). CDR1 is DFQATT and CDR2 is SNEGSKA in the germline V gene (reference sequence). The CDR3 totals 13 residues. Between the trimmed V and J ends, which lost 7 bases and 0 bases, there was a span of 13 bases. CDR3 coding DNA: TGCAGTGTATACCAGGGCCTCTCCTACGAGCAGTACTTC. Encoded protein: CSVYQGLSYEQYF.

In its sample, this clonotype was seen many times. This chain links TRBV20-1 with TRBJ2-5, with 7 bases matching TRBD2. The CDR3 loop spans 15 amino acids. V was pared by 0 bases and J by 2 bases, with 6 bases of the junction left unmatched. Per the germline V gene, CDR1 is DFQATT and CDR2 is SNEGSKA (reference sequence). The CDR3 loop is CSARDGGGGQETQYF. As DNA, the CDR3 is TGCAGTGCTAGAGACGGCGGGGGAGGACAAGAGACCCAGTACTTC.

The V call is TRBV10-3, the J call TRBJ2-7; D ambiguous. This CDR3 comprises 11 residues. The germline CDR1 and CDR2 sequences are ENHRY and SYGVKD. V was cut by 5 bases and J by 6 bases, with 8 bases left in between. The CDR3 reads CAISTGPEQYF. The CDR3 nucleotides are TGTGCCATCAGTACCGGTCCCGAGCAGTACTTC.

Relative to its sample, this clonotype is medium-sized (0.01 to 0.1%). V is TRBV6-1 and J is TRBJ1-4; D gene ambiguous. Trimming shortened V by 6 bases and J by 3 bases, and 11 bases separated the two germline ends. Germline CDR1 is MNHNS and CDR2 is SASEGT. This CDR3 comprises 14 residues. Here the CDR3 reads CASRRGQPNEKLFF. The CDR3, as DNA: TGTGCCAGCAGACGAGGGCAGCCTAATGAAAAACTGTTTTTT.

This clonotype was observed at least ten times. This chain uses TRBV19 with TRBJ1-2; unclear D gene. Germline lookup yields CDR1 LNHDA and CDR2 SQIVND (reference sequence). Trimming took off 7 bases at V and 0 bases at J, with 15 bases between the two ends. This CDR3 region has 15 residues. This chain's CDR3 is CASKEWGFTNYGYTF. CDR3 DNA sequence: TGTGCCAGTAAGGAGTGGGGATTTACTAACTATGGCTACACCTTC.

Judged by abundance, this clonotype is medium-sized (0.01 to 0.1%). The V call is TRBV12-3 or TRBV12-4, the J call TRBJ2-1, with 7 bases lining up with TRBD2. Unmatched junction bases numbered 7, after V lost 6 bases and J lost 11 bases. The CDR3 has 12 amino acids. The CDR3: CASSRSGPKQFF. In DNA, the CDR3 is TGTGCCAGCAGCCGTAGCGGGCCTAAGCAGTTCTTC.

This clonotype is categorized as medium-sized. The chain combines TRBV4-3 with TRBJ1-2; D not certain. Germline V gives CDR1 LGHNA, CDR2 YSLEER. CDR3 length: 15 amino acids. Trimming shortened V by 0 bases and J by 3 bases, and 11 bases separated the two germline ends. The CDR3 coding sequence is TGCGCCAGCAGCCAAGAAACAACCCACCACTATGGCTACACCTTC. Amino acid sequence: CASSQETTHHYGYTF.

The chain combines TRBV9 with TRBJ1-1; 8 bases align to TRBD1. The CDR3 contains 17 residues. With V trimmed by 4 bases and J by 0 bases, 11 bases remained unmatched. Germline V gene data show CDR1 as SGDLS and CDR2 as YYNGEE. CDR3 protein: CASSPHRNRGVNTEAFF. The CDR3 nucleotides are TGTGCCAGCAGCCCCCACCGGAACAGGGGGGTGAACACTGAAGCTTTCTTT.

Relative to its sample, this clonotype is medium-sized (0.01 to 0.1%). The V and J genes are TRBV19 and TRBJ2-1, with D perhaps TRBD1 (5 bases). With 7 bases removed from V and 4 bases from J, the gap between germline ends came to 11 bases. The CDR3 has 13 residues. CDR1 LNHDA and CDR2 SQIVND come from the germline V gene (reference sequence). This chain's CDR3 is CASTDSFYNEQFF. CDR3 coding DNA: TGTGCCAGTACCGACAGCTTTTACAATGAGCAGTTCTTC.

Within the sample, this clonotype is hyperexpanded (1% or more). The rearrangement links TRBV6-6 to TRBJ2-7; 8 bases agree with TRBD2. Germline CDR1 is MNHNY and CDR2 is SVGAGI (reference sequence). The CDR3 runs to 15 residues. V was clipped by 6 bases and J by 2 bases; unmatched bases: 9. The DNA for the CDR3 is TGTGCCAGCAGGGAGCGGGAGATGGGAGCCTACGAGCAGTACTTC. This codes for CASREREMGAYEQYF.

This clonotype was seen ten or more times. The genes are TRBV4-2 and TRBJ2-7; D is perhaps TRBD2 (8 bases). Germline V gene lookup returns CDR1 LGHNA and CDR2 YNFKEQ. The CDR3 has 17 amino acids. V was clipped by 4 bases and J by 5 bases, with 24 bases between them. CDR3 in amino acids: CASSRKMRGDSSDEQYF. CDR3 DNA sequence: TGTGCCAGCAGCCGCAAGATGCGGGGGGACAGTTCTGACGAGCAGTACTTC.

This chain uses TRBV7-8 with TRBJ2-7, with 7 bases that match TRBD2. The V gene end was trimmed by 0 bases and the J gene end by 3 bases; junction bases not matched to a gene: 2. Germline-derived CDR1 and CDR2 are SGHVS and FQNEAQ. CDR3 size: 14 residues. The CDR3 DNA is TGTGCCAGCAGCTTAGCGGGAGGGGTCTACGAGCAGTACTTC. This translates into CASSLAGGVYEQYF. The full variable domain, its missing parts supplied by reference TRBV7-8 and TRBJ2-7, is GAGVSQSPRYKVAKRGQDVALRCDPISGHVSLFWYQQALGQGPEFLTYFQNEAQLDKSGLPSDRFFAERPEGSVSTLKIQRTQQEDSAVYLCASSLAGGVYEQYFGPGTRLTVT.

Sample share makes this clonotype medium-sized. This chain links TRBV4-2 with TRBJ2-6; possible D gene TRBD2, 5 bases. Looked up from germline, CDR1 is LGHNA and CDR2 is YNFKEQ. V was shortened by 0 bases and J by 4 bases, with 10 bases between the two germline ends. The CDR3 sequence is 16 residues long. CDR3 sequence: CASSQDSGFGANVLTF. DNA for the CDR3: TGTGCCAGCAGCCAAGATTCGGGATTCGGGGCCAACGTCCTGACTTTC.

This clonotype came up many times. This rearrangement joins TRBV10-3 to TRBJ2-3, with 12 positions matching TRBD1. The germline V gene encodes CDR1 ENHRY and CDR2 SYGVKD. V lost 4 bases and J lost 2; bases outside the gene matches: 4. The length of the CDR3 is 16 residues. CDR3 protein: CAISAGTGGATDTQYF. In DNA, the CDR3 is TGTGCCATCAGTGCCGGGACAGGGGGCGCCACAGATACGCAGTATTTT.

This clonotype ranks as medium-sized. Here the CDR3 reads CAISASDEGTQYF. The CDR3, as DNA: TGTGCCATCAGTGCCTCCGACGAGGGGACCCAGTACTTC. This sequence joins TRBV10-3 and TRBJ2-5, with D possibly being TRBD2 (5 bases). Deletions cut 4 bases from V and 7 bases from J, with 13 bases between. Germline V gives CDR1 ENHRY, CDR2 SYGVKD. This CDR3 spans 13 amino acids.

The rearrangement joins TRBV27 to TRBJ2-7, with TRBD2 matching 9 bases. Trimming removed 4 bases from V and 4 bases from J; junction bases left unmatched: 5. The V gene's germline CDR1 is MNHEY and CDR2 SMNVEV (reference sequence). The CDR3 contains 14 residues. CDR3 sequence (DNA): TGTGCCAGCAGTTCCCAGACTAGCGGTTACGAGCAGTACTTC. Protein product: CASSSQTSGYEQYF.